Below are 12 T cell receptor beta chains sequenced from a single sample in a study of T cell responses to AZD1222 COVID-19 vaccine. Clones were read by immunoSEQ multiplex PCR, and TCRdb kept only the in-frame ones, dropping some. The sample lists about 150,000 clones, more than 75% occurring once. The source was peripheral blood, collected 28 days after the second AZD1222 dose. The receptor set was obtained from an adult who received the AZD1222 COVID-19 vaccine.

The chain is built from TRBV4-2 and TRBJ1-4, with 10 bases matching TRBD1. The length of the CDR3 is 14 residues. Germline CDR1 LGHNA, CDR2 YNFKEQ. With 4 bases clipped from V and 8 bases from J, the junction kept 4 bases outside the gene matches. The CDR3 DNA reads TGTGCCAGCAGCCCGGGACAGGGGCCCGAAAAACTGTTTTTT. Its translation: CASSPGQGPEKLFF.

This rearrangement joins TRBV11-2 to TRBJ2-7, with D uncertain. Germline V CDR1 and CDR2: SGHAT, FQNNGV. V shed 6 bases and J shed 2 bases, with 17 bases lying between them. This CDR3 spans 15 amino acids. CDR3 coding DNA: TGTGCCAGCAGTCCTAGACTGAACCCAACCTACGAGCAGTACTTC. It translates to CASSPRLNPTYEQYF.

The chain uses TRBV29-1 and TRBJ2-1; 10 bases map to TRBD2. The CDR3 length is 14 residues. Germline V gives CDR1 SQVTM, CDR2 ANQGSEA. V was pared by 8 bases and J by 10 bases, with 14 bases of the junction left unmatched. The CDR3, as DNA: TGCAGCTCCCTCGGAGGACTAGCGGAGGGGGAGCAGTTCTTC. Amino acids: CSSLGGLAEGEQFF.

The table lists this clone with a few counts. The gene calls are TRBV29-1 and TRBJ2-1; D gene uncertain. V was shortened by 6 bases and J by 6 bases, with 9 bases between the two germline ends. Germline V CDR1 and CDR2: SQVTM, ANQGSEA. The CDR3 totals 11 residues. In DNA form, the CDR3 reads TGCAGCGTGGCCCGGACCAATGAGCAGTTCTTC. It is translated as CSVARTNEQFF.

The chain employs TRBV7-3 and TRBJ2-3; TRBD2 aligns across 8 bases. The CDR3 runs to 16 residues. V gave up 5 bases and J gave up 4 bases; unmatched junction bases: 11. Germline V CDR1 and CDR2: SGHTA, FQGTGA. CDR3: CASSLLGAGVADTQYF. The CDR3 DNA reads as TGTGCCAGCAGCCTCCTTGGAGCGGGAGTGGCAGATACGCAGTATTTT. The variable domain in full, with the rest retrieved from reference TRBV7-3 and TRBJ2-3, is GAGVSQTPSNKVTEKGKYVELRCDPISGHTALYWYRQSLGQGPEFLIYFQGTGAADDSGLPNDRFFAVRPEGSVSTLKIQRTERGDSAVYLCASSLLGAGVADTQYFGPGTRLTVL.

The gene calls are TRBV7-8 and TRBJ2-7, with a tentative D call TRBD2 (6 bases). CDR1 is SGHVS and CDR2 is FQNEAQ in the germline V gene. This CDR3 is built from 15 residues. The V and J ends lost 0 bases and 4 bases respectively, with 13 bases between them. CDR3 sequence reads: CASSLAGAGRYEQYF. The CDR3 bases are TGTGCCAGCAGCTTAGCTGGGGCGGGACGGTACGAGCAGTACTTC.

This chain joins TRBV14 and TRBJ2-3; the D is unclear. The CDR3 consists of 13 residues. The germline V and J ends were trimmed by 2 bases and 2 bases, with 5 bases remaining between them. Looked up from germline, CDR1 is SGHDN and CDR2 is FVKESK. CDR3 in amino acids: CASSQRNTDTQYF. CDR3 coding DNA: TGTGCCAGCAGCCAAAGGAACACAGATACGCAGTATTTT.

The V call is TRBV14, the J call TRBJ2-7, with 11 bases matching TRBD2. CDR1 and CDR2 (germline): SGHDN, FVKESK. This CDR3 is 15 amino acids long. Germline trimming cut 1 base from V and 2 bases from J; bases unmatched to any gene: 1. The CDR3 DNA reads TGTGCCAGCAGCCAAGGACTAGCGGGACCCTACGAGCAGTACTTC. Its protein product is CASSQGLAGPYEQYF.

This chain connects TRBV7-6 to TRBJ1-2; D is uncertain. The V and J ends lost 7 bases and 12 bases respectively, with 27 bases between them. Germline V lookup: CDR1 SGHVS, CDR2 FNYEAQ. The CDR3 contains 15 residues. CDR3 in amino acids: CASTLDGDRGSGNTF. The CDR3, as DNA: TGTGCCAGCACCTTGGACGGCGATCGTGGTTCGGGAAACACCTTC.

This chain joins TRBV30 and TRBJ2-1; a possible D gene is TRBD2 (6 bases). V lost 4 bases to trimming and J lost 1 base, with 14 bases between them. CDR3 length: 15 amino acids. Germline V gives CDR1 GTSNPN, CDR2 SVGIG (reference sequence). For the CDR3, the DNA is TGTGCCTGGAAGGTCGGGGGTGGATCCTACAATGAGCAGTTCTTC. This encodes CAWKVGGGSYNEQFF.

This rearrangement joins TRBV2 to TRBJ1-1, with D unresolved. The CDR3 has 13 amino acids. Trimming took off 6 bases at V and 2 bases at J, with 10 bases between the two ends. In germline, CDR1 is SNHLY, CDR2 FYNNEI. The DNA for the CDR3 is TGTGCCAGCAGAAGAGACGGAAACACTGAAGCTTTCTTT. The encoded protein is CASRRDGNTEAFF.

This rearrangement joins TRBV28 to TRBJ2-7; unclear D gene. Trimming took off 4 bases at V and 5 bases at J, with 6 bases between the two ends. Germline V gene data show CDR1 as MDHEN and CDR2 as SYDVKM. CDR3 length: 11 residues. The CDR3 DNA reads TGTGCCAGCAGTTCCCTCAACGAGCAGTACTTC. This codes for CASSSLNEQYF.